This TCR beta chain comes out of a study of blood T cell repertoires in COVID-19. Looking at the study overall: The United States, Italy and Spain were the sources of the acute and convalescent COVID-19 samples. From T cells, B-cell-depleted T cells, or PBMCs came the material, which was cDNA or gDNA.

There are 15 residues in the CDR3. The V gene's germline CDR1 is LGHNT and CDR2 FRNRAP. The V and J ends lost 6 bases and 4 bases, in that order; junction bases with no gene match: 9. In the original workflow: Estimation of nucleated cell counts was performed using reference gene primer amplification. Assay: immunoSEQ multiplex PCR; the TCRdb copy retains only in-frame clones and omits some. The V and J calls and clone size come from that table; D and trimming were worked out from the DNA. The sample lists about 36,000 clones, roughly 80% occurring once. V is TRBV12-5 and J is TRBJ2-5; TRBD2 matches 9 bases. What was sequenced was peripheral blood. This sequence originates from a man aged 65 to 79 with acute or convalescent COVID-19. The CDR3 loop is CASGSAGGPRETQYF. The DNA for the CDR3 is TGTGCTAGTGGATCCGCGGGGGGGCCTAGAGAGACCCAGTACTTC. Variable domain in full (rest from reference TRBV12-5 and TRBJ2-5): DARVTQTPRHKVTEMGQEVTMRCQPILGHNTVFWYRQTMMQGLELLAYFRNRAPLDDSGMPKDRFSAEMPDATLATLKIQPSEPRDSAVYFCASGSAGGPRETQYFGPGTRLLVL.